This is a list of T cell receptor beta chains from one sample in a study of blood T cell repertoires in COVID-19. Assay: immunoSEQ multiplex PCR; the TCRdb copy retains only in-frame clones and omits some. The sample has roughly 150,000 clones, less than 90% seen once; the top ten hold more than 2%. Sequenced: peripheral blood. These receptors were collected from a woman in her sixties or seventies with acute or convalescent COVID-19. Both conserved end residues are part of each CDR3. D genes are given only for firm matches. Clone size is given for some rows only: seen once, a few or many times, or a class if the clone is expanded.

J: TRBJ2-2
length: 14
size: .
V: TRBV11-1
D: .
CDR3: CASSLGLDPGELFF
DNA: TGTGCCAGCAGCTTAGGCCTAGACCCCGGGGAGCTGTTTTTT

J: TRBJ2-2
length: 15
size: .
V: TRBV5-1
D: TRBD1
CDR3: CASSTGTGGIGELFF
DNA: TGCGCCAGCAGCACCGGGACAGGGGGGATCGGGGAGCTGTTTTTT

J: TRBJ1-6
length: 14
size: .
V: TRBV6-5
D: .
CDR3: CASSYSGVNSPLHF
DNA: TGTGCCAGCAGTTACTCAGGGGTTAATTCACCCCTCCACTTT

J: TRBJ1-2
length: 13
size: .
V: TRBV25-1
D: .
CDR3: CASPVRGEVGYTF
DNA: TGTGCCAGCCCCGTAAGGGGCGAAGTCGGCTACACCTTC

J: TRBJ2-2
length: 17
size: few
V: TRBV25-1
D: TRBD2
CDR3: CASSRVGGGGNTGELFF
DNA: TGTGCCAGCAGTCGCGTGGGTGGCGGGGGGAACACCGGGGAGCTGTTTTTT

J: TRBJ1-1
length: 15
size: .
V: TRBV7-2
D: .
CDR3: CASSLEPGWNTEAFF
DNA: TGTGCCAGCAGCTTAGAACCAGGGTGGAACACTGAAGCTTTCTTT

J: TRBJ1-2
length: 15
size: .
V: TRBV2
D: .
CDR3: CASSVQKEDRYGYTF
DNA: TGTGCCAGCAGCGTACAAAAGGAGGACAGATATGGCTACACCTTC

J: TRBJ2-3
length: 13
size: .
V: TRBV5-1
D: .
CDR3: CASSPQFTDTQYF
DNA: TGCGCCAGCAGCCCTCAGTTCACAGATACGCAGTATTTT

J: TRBJ1-6
length: 14
size: .
V: TRBV5-1
D: .
CDR3: CASSWRGLDSPLHF
DNA: TGCGCCAGCAGCTGGCGGGGCCTGGATTCACCCCTCCACTTT

J: TRBJ1-1
length: 13
size: .
V: TRBV30
D: .
CDR3: CAWSIGRGTEAFF
DNA: TGTGCCTGGAGTATCGGCAGGGGCACTGAAGCTTTCTTT

J: TRBJ2-2
length: 19
size: .
V: TRBV4-1
D: TRBD1
CDR3: CASSQDLWDRGVGTGELFF
DNA: TGCGCCAGCAGCCAAGATCTATGGGACAGGGGTGTCGGCACCGGGGAGCTGTTTTTT

J: TRBJ2-5
length: 15
size: .
V: TRBV11-3
D: TRBD2
CDR3: CASSRLAGNQETQYF
DNA: TGTGCCAGCAGCCGACTAGCGGGGAACCAAGAGACCCAGTACTTC